Listed here are 2 T cell receptor beta chains from one sample, sequenced in a study of read filtering for tumor transcriptome and immune sequencing. The library was built from about 400 ng RNA with molecular barcoded adaptors for alpha/delta and beta/gamma chains. MiXCR, applied by TCRdb to the reads, yields one record per CDR3 protein. The repertoire includes approximately 61,000 distinct CDR3 sequences, around 18% of them detected once, and 11% to 15% sits in the top ten. The specimen sequenced was a population of CD138-negative cells sorted from bone marrow. The receptors derive from a donor at least 40 years old with multiple myeloma.

The V gene is TRBV3-1, the J gene TRBJ1-5; D is ambiguous. Trimming stripped 3 bases from V and 5 bases from J, with 5 bases between. CDR1 is LGHDT, CDR2 YNNKEL, per germline (reference sequence). CDR3 length equals 12 residues. The CDR3 spells CASSQTDQPQHF. The CDR3 DNA reads as TGTGCCAGCAGCCAGACGGATCAGCCCCAGCATTTT. Using reference TRBV3-1 and TRBJ1-5 for the parts outside the CDR3, the full variable domain is DTAVSQTPKYLVTQMGNDKSIKCEQNLGHDTMYWYKQDSKKFLKIMFSYNNKELIINETVPNRFSPKSPDKAHLNLHINSLELGDSAVYFCASSQTDQPQHFGDGTRLSIL.

This clonotype was seen many times. V usage is TRBV20-1 and J usage is TRBJ2-5; the D gene is possibly TRBD2 (5 bases). The CDR3 runs to 12 residues. Germline lookup yields CDR1 DFQATT and CDR2 SNEGSKA (reference sequence). V was clipped by 5 bases and J by 4 bases, with 11 bases between them. DNA for the CDR3: TGCAGTGCTCCTGCGGGCGGAGAGACCCAGTACTTC. Translated, it gives CSAPAGGETQYF.